This T cell receptor beta chain was profiled in a study of cytomegalovirus exposure and HLA in healthy donors. Overall study findings and caveats: The study carried out a later analysis of TCR beta sequences. It associated 15,000 to 20,000 of them with specific HLA alleles at a false discovery rate of 0.05. The authors enumerated 150 to 200 TCR beta chains as linked to cytomegalovirus. A later analysis reported that several of the most significant clusters appeared to be linked to common viral pathogens, among them Epstein-Barr virus.

The CDR3 sequence is 12 residues long. Germline loops: CDR1 SEHNR, CDR2 FQNEAQ (reference sequence). In this sample, this clone turned up a few times. What it binds is unknown. The junction shows a germline mismatch at one end, possibly a read error. This PCR relied on a set of 60 Vbeta primers and 13 Jbeta primers. Some clones are missing from TCRdb's copy, which holds only in-frame ones; the method was immunoSEQ multiplex PCR. The repertoire holds roughly 220,000 clones, with under 80% as singletons. The sequencing sample was made of PBMCs. The TCR comes from a young woman in good health and CMV-seronegative. The V gene is TRBV7-9, the J gene TRBJ2-5; maybe TRBD2 (6 bases). TRBJ2-7 matches the DNA end more closely, so the J call is doubtful. The CDR3 protein is CSSGSGSYEQYF. CDR3 DNA sequence: TGTTCCAGCGGGTCGGGGTCCTACGAGCAGTACTTC.